The rows below give T cell receptor beta chains drawn from one sample of a study of blood T cell repertoires in COVID-19. Here immunoSEQ multiplex PCR was the method, and the copy in TCRdb shows in-frame clones only, minus some. The sample gives roughly 330,000 clones, 86% of which show up once; under 2% is in the top ten. Sequenced material: peripheral blood. These receptors all come from a woman aged 45-65 years with acute or convalescent COVID-19. Both conserved end residues are part of each CDR3. D genes are given only for firm matches. Expanded clones are given a class, and other clones once, few, many or no size at all.

J gene | D gene | V gene | clone size | CDR3 DNA | CDR3 protein
TRBJ2-2 | - | TRBV28 | - | TGTGCCAGCAGTTTAGCGGAGGTGGGGATAAACACCGGGGAGCTGTTTTTT | CASSLAEVGINTGELFF
TRBJ2-1 | TRBD1 | TRBV28 | - | TGTGCCAGCAGTTCGTCCGGGACAGAGGGGGCCTACAATGAGCAGTTCTTC | CASSSSGTEGAYNEQFF
TRBJ2-5 | - | TRBV15 | - | TGTGCCACTCTAAAGGGGTCGGGGACCCAGTACTTC | CATLKGSGTQYF
TRBJ2-1 | TRBD2 | TRBV15 | - | TGTGCCACCAGCAGAGATTGGGGGACTAGCGGGAGGGGTGAGCAGTTCTTC | CATSRDWGTSGRGEQFF
TRBJ2-6 | - | TRBV28 | - | TGTGCCAGCAGTCCCCCGGGGTCGAACTCTGGGGCCAACGTCCTGACTTTC | CASSPPGSNSGANVLTF
TRBJ1-2 | - | TRBV9 | - | TGTGCCAGCAGCGAGGAACCGGAGCCTAACTATGGCTACACCTTC | CASSEEPEPNYGYTF
TRBJ1-6 | TRBD1 | TRBV4-2 | once | TGTGCCAGCAGCCCCGGGACAGGGACCTATAATTCACCCCTCCACTTT | CASSPGTGTYNSPLHF
TRBJ1-2 | - | TRBV27 | - | TGTGCCAGCACCACCGGCGGGATTACGCGGGGCTACACCTTC | CASTTGGITRGYTF
TRBJ2-1 | - | TRBV15 | - | TGTGCCACCAGCGCTCGCGGGCGGGGCTCCTACAATGAGCAGTTCTTC | CATSARGRGSYNEQFF
TRBJ2-7 | TRBD1 | TRBV25-1 | - | TGTGCCAGCAGTTCAGGGGGCGCCCATACCTACGAGCAGTACTTC | CASSSGGAHTYEQYF
TRBJ2-7 | - | TRBV18 | - | TGTGCCAGCTCACCACCGTTCCGCTCCTACGAGCAGTACTTC | CASSPPFRSYEQYF
TRBJ2-7 | TRBD1 | TRBV2 | - | TGTGCCAGCAGTGCCCAGACAGGGGGACATTACTACGAGCAGTACTTC | CASSAQTGGHYYEQYF
TRBJ2-3 | TRBD1 | TRBV5-1 | - | TGCGCCAGCAGCTTGGGACAGGGGCCTCCCACAGATACGCAGTATTTT | CASSLGQGPPTDTQYF
TRBJ2-1 | - | TRBV9 | - | TGTGCCAGCAGCGCCTCCCGGGACAATGAGCAGTTCTTC | CASSASRDNEQFF
TRBJ2-7 | TRBD1 | TRBV27 | once | TGTGCCAGCAGTTTCCGGGACAGGGGCTACGAGCAGTACTTC | CASSFRDRGYEQYF
TRBJ2-3 | TRBD2 | TRBV9 | - | TGTGCCAGCAGCGTAGCGGCTGGACTAGCGGGAATAGATACGCAGTATTTT | CASSVAAGLAGIDTQYF
TRBJ2-5 | - | TRBV27 | - | TGTGCCAGCAGTTCCACATTTTCGAGGGAGACCCAGTACTTC | CASSSTFSRETQYF
TRBJ1-2 | - | TRBV2 | - | TGTGCCAGCAGTGTACAGGCAGACTATGGCTACACCTTC | CASSVQADYGYTF
TRBJ2-7 | TRBD1 | TRBV18 | - | TGTGCCAGCTCACCCGGGACAGGGAACTACGAGCAGTACTTC | CASSPGTGNYEQYF
TRBJ2-3 | TRBD2 | TRBV6-6 | - | TGTGCCAGCAGTTCCCAGCGGGACTACACAGATACGCAGTATTTT | CASSSQRDYTDTQYF
TRBJ1-5 | - | TRBV18 | - | TGTGCCAGCTCACAAACGACAGGTGTGAGGAATCAGCCCCAGCATTTT | CASSQTTGVRNQPQHF
TRBJ2-5 | TRBD1 | TRBV30 | - | TGTGCCTGGAGCGGAACCGGGGCAGGGGGCCTAGAGACCCAGTACTTC | CAWSGTGAGGLETQYF
TRBJ1-1 | - | TRBV18 | - | TGTGCCAGCTCACCGGAGGCCGGGGGTGAAGCTTTCTTT | CASSPEAGGEAFF
TRBJ1-1 | TRBD1 | TRBV28 | - | TGTGCCAGCAAAAACAGGGGGCCCGGCACTGAAGCTTTCTTT | CASKNRGPGTEAFF
TRBJ1-4 | - | TRBV28 | - | TGTGCCAGCATTTCGGGGGTTAATGAAAAACTGTTTTTT | CASISGVNEKLFF
TRBJ1-2 | TRBD1 | TRBV7-2 | - | TGTGCCAGCAGCTTAGCTCTGCGGACAGGGGGCTCGGGCTACACCTTC | CASSLALRTGGSGYTF
TRBJ1-1 | - | TRBV5-8 | few | TGTGCCAGCAGCTTACATGAGGGCACAGTAGTTAACACTGAAGCTTTCTTT | CASSLHEGTVVNTEAFF
TRBJ2-5 | - | TRBV6-6 | - | TGTGCCAGCAGTTACTCGCAAGGACAGAAGATGACCCAGTACTTC | CASSYSQGQKMTQYF
TRBJ2-1 | TRBD2 | TRBV19 | - | TGTGCCAGTAGGGGACTAGCGGGAGGGCCGAGTATTTACAATGAGCAGTTCTTC | CASRGLAGGPSIYNEQFF
TRBJ2-3 | TRBD1 | TRBV29-1 | once | TGCAGCGCCGCGGGACAGGGGGCTACAGATACGCAGTATTTT | CSAAGQGATDTQYF
TRBJ1-2 | - | TRBV4-1 | - | TGCGCCAGCAGCCAAGGGCGGGGGGAGGCTGGCTACACCTTC | CASSQGRGEAGYTF
TRBJ1-1 | - | TRBV4-3 | - | TGCGCCAGCAGCCAAGACGCGATGAACACTGAAGCTTTCTTT | CASSQDAMNTEAFF
TRBJ2-7 | - | TRBV18 | - | TGTGCCAGCTCACCGATCAGGGTAGACGAGCAGTACTTC | CASSPIRVDEQYF
TRBJ1-6 | - | TRBV5-6 | - | TGTGCCAGCAGCGCGCGATATAATTCACCCCTCCACTTT | CASSARYNSPLHF
TRBJ1-1 | - | TRBV30 | - | TGTGCCTGGAGGACAGGCTTCAACACTGAAGCTTTCTTT | CAWRTGFNTEAFF
TRBJ1-3 | TRBD1 | TRBV11-2 | - | TGTGCCAGCCGGGACAGGGCGCTAGGGAACACCATATATTTT | CASRDRALGNTIYF
TRBJ1-3 | TRBD1 | TRBV9 | - | TGTGCCAGCAGCCTAAACGCGGGACAGTCCTACTCTGGAAACACCATATATTTT | CASSLNAGQSYSGNTIYF
TRBJ1-1 | - | TRBV6-5 | - | TGTGCCAGCAGTTCCCTCGACGGGTACACTGAAGCTTTCTTT | CASSSLDGYTEAFF
TRBJ1-1 | - | TRBV24-1 | - | TGTGCCACCAGCGGGGGGCGAGGGACTGAAGCTTTCTTT | CATSGGRGTEAFF
TRBJ2-3 | TRBD1 | TRBV10-3 | few | TGTGCCATCAGTGACGGGACAGGGACGAGCACAGATACGCAGTATTTT | CAISDGTGTSTDTQYF
TRBJ2-7 | - | TRBV28 | few | TGTGCCAGCAGTTCCACCTACGAGCAGTACTTC | CASSSTYEQYF
TRBJ1-1 | TRBD1 | TRBV4-2 | - | TGTGCCAGCAGCCAGGAGGGGGCGCGTACTGAAGCTTTCTTT | CASSQEGARTEAFF
TRBJ1-1 | - | TRBV19 | - | TGTGCCACCCTGCGGCACTTGAACACTGAAGCTTTCTTT | CATLRHLNTEAFF
TRBJ2-7 | TRBD2 | TRBV5-1 | - | TGCGCCAGCAGCTTGGGCCCCTCTAGCGGGAGGGACTACGAGCAGTACTTC | CASSLGPSSGRDYEQYF